This T cell receptor beta chain derives from a study of blood T cell repertoires in COVID-19. Study-level information: COVID-19 samples from acute and convalescent phases originated in the United States, Italy and Spain.

Assay used: immunoSEQ multiplex PCR; TCRdb lists only in-frame clones, some missing. The sample lists fewer than 350,000 clones; over 80% were seen once. This clone was seen a single time. The identical CDR3 is also encoded by other nucleotide sequences in the sample. This clonotype originated in a man younger than 45 with COVID-19, enrolled during active disease. The sequencing sample was made of peripheral blood.

CDR3 nucleotides: TGTGCCAGCAGCTTTCCAAACTATGGCTACACCTTC. Translated, it gives CASSFPNYGYTF. V gene TRBV7-2 combines with J gene TRBJ1-2, with D unresolved. Trimming pared 3 bases from V and 2 bases from J, leaving 4 bases between. The germline gives CDR1 SGHTA, CDR2 FQGNSA. The CDR3 totals 12 residues.